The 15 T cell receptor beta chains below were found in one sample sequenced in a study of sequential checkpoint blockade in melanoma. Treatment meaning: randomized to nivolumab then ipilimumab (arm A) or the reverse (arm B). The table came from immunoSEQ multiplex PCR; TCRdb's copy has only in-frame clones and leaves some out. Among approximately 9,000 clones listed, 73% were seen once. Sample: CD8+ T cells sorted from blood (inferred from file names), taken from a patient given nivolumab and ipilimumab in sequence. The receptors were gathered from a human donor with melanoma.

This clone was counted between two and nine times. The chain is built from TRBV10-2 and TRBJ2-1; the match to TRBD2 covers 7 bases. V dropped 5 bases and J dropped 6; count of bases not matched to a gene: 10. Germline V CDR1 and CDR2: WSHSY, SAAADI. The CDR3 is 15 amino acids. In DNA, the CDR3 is TGCGCCAGCAGTCTGGGACGTGGGGGGGGCAATGAGCAGTTCTTC. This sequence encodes CASSLGRGGGNEQFF.

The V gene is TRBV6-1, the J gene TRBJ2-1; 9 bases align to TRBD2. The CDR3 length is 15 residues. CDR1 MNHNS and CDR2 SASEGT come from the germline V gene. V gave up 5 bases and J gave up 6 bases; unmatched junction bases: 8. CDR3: CASSLLPSGTNEQFF. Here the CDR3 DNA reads TGTGCCAGCAGTCTACTGCCTAGCGGGACCAATGAGCAGTTCTTC.

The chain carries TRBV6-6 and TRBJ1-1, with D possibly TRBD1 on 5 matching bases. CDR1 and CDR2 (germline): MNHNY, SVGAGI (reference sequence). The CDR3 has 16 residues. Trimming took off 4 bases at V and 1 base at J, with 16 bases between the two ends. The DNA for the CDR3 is TGTGCCAGCAGTTTATTTCCGGGACTTCCGAACACTGAAGCTTTCTTT. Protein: CASSLFPGLPNTEAFF.

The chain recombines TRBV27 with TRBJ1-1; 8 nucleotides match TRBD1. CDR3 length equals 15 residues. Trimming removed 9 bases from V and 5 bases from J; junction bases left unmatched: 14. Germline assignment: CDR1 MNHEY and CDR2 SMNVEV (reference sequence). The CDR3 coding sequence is TGTGCCAGTAGATACAGGGGGTTAGGCTATACTGAAGCTTTCTTT. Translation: CASRYRGLGYTEAFF.

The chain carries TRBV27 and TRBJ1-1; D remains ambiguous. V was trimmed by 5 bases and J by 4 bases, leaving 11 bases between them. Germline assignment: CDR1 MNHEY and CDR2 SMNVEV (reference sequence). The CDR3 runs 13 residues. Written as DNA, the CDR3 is TGTGCCAGCAGTAAAGACTTAGCCACTGAAGCTTTCTTT. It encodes CASSKDLATEAFF.

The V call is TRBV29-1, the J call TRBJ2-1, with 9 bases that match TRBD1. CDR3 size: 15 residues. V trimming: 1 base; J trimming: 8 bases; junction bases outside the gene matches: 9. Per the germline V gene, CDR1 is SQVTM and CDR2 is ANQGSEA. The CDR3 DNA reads TGCAGCGTTGAAGGTGGGACAGGGAGACCACATGAGCAGTTCTTC. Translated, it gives CSVEGGTGRPHEQFF.

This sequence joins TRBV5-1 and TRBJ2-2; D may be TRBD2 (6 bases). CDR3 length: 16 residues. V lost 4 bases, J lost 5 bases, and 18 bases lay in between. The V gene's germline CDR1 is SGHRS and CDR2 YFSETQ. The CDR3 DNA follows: TGCGCCAGCAGCCTCCCTTTGGAGGGTTTGACCGGGGAGCTGTTTTTT. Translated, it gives CASSLPLEGLTGELFF. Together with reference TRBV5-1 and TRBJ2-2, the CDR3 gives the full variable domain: KAGVTQTPRYLIKTRGQQVTLSCSPISGHRSVSWYQQTPGQGLQFLFEYFSETQRNKGNFPGRFSGRQFSNSRSEMNVSTLELGDSALYLCASSLPLEGLTGELFFGEGSRLTVL.

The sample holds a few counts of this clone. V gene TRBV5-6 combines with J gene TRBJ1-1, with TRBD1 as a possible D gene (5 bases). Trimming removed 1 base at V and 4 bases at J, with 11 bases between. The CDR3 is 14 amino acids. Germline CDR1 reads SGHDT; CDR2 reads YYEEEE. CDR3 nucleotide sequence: TGTGCCAGCAGCTTGCCCCAGGGTTTCACTGAAGCTTTCTTT. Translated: CASSLPQGFTEAFF.

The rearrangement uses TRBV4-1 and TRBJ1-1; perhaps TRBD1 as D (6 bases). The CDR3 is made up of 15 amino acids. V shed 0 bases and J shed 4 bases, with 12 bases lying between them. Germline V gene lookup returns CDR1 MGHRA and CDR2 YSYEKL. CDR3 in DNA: TGCGCCAGCAGCCAAGATAACAGGGCTACCACTGAAGCTTTCTTT. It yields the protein CASSQDNRATTEAFF.

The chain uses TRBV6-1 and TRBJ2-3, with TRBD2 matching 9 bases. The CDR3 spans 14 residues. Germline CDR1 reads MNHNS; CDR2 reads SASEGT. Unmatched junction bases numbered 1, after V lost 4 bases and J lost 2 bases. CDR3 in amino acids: CASSGTSDTDTQYF. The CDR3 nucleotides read TGTGCCAGCAGTGGGACTAGCGACACAGATACGCAGTATTTT.

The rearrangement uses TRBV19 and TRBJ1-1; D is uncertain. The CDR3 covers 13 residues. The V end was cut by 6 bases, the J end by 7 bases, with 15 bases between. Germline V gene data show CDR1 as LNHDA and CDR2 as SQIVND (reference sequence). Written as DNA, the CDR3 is TGTGCCAGTAGCCCAGCAAGCGGCCTTGAAGCTTTCTTT. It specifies CASSPASGLEAFF.

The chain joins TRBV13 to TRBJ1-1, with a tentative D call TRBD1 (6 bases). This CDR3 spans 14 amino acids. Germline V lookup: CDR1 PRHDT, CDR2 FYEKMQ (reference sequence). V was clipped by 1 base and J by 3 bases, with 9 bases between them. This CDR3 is CASSLEGDDTEAFF. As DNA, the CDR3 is TGTGCCAGCAGCTTAGAGGGGGACGACACTGAAGCTTTCTTT.

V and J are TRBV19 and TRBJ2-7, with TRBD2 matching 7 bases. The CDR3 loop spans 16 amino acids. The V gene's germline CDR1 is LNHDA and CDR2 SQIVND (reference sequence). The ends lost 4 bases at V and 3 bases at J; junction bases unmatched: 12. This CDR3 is CASSTGKRDGFYEQYV. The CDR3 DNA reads TGTGCCAGTAGTACAGGAAAGCGGGACGGATTCTACGAGCAGTACGTC.

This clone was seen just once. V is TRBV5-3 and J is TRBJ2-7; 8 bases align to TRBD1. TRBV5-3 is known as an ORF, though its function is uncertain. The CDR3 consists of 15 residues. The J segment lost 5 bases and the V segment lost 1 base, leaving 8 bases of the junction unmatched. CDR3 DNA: TGTGCCAGAAGCTTGAGGCAGGGGGCGACCCACGAGCAGTACTTC. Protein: CARSLRQGATHEQYF.

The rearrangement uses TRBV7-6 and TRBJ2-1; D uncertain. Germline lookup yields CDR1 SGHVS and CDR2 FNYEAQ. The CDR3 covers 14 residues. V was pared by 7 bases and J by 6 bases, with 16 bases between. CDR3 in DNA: TGTGCCAGCACCCCCCGCGGCGTCTCCAATGAGCAGTTCTTC. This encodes CASTPRGVSNEQFF.